These T cell receptor beta chains were read from a single sample in a study of regulatory T cells in long-lasting Graves disease. TCRdb passed the multiplex PCR reads through MiXCR, listing each CDR3 protein once. The sample shows under 450,000 distinct CDR3 sequences, about a quarter of them seen only once. This specimen was peripheral blood mononuclear cells (PBMCs), taken when the disease was refractory, from a patient treated with antithyroid drugs. These receptors were obtained from a female donor with Graves disease. The CDR3 runs from the conserved cysteine through the conserved F or W. The D gene is left open where the match is weak. Clone size is stated in some rows and not others, as once, few, many or a class when expanded.

few,TRBV6-2/TRBV6-3,TRBD1,TRBJ2-7,TGTGCCAGCAGTTTTTCCTCGGGACAGCTATACGAGCAGTACTTC,CASSFSSGQLYEQYF
many,TRBV11-2,.,TRBJ2-7,TGTGCCAGCAGCTTAGCAGCCGATAGCTCCTACGAGCAGTACTTC,CASSLAADSSYEQYF
.,TRBV7-3,.,TRBJ2-1,TGTGCCAGCAGCCTAGGGGGGAAAAACACCAATGAGCAGTTCTTC,CASSLGGKNTNEQFF
many,TRBV2,.,TRBJ1-1,TGTGCCAGCATTCGGGGAGGAGGGGGCACTGAAGCTTTCTTT,CASIRGGGGTEAFF
many,TRBV7-2,TRBD1,TRBJ1-6,TGTGCCAGCAGCCCCCCCGGGACAGGCAATTCACCCCTCCACTTT,CASSPPGTGNSPLHF
few,TRBV18,.,TRBJ1-4,TGTGCCAGCTCACCAGGAACGGGGGAAAGTGAAAAACTGTTTTTT,CASSPGTGESEKLFF
few,TRBV6-1,.,TRBJ1-2,TGTGCCAGCAGCCCGGGGGAGAACGACTATGGCTACACCTTC,CASSPGENDYGYTF
.,TRBV25-1,.,TRBJ1-4,TGTGCCAGCAGTAACAGACCAACTAATGAAAAACTGTTTTTT,CASSNRPTNEKLFF
.,TRBV5-5,TRBD1,TRBJ1-5,TGTGCCAGCAGCTCGGGACAGCGTGGTCAGCCCCAGCATTTT,CASSSGQRGQPQHF
many,TRBV11-2,TRBD1,TRBJ1-2,TGTGCCAGCAGCCGGGGACAGGGGGCTCACTATGGCTACACCTTC,CASSRGQGAHYGYTF
.,TRBV7-9,TRBD2,TRBJ2-7,TGTGCCAGCAGCCCCGACAGTAGACTAGCGGGAGGCCCACCCTACGAGCAGTACTTC,CASSPDSRLAGGPPYEQYF
.,TRBV6-2/TRBV6-3,TRBD2,TRBJ2-1,TGTGCCAGCAGTTGGACTAGCGGGAGGTATGAGCAGTTCTTC,CASSWTSGRYEQFF
many,TRBV2,.,TRBJ2-7,TGTGCCAGCAGACGGCCCCTAGCTCTGGCCCCCGAGCAGTACTTC,CASRRPLALAPEQYF
.,TRBV6-2/TRBV6-3,TRBD1,TRBJ2-2,TGTGCCAGCAGTTACCCGGGACAGGGATTCACCGGGGAGCTGTTTTTT,CASSYPGQGFTGELFF
.,TRBV27,.,TRBJ2-2,TGTGCCAGCAGCCCTCCAGGGAGGAACACCGGGGAGCTGTTTTTT,CASSPPGRNTGELFF
few,TRBV7-9,.,TRBJ1-2,TGTGCCAGCAGCCCACTTGACAGGATGGAAAGTGGCTACACCTTC,CASSPLDRMESGYTF
few,TRBV12-3/TRBV12-4,.,TRBJ2-7,TGTGCCAGCAGTTTTGGGGGGGCGCTCAACGAGCAGTACTTC,CASSFGGALNEQYF
.,TRBV7-2,TRBD2,TRBJ2-3,TGTGCCAGCAGCCCAAAGTCTAGCGGGAGGTCGACAGATACGCAGTATTTT,CASSPKSSGRSTDTQYF
few,TRBV7-2,.,TRBJ1-2,TGTGCCAGCAGCGCGGGACAACCCGGGGGTGGCTACACCTTC,CASSAGQPGGGYTF
.,TRBV5-1,.,TRBJ2-7,TGCGCCAGCAGCTTCTCCCAGCGGTCCTACGAGCAGTACTTC,CASSFSQRSYEQYF
many,TRBV27,TRBD1,TRBJ1-1,TGTGCCAGCATCGACAGAACAGGGGCGCCGACTGAAGCTTTCTTT,CASIDRTGAPTEAFF
few,TRBV11-3,.,TRBJ2-5,TGTGCCAGCAGCTCCGGGCAGGGGTCGGAGACCCAGTACTTC,CASSSGQGSETQYF
.,TRBV7-3,.,TRBJ2-7,TGTGCCAGCAGCCGTCTCGGCGGGGAGCAGTACTTC,CASSRLGGEQYF
few,TRBV29-1,TRBD1,TRBJ2-2,TGCAGCGTTGAAGACAGGGGGCCCACCGGGGAGCTGTTTTTT,CSVEDRGPTGELFF
.,TRBV7-2,.,TRBJ2-5,TGTGCCAGCAGTTTGGCGGGTGGGGCCGAAGAGACCCAGTACTTC,CASSLAGGAEETQYF
many,TRBV2,.,TRBJ1-3,TGTGCCAGCAAGGATGACACCTCTGGAAACACCATATATTTT,CASKDDTSGNTIYF